This is a list of T cell receptor beta chains from one sample in a study of shared clonotypes between healthy human individuals. The assay was immunoSEQ multiplex PCR, and TCRdb's table has in-frame clones only and misses some. In the table there are approximately 530,000 clones, about 96% of which are singletons. The specimen was naive CD4+ T cells sorted from blood. All receptors come from a woman aged 25 to 39 in good health. Both conserved end residues are part of each CDR3. The D gene is left open where the match is weak. Clone size is shown for a subset of rows, as once, few, many or a class of expanded clone.

.	.	TRBV10-3	TRBJ2-5	TGTGCCATCAGTGAGCCCCGTCTGGAGCAGTACTTC	CAISEPRLEQYF
.	.	TRBV21-1	TRBJ2-7	TGTGCCAGCAGCCAAGATGTGCCCTTTCGGTACGAGCAGTACTTC	CASSQDVPFRYEQYF
TRBD2	.	TRBV4-2	TRBJ2-7	TGTGCCAGCAGCTTCCGAGGTGCTAGCGGGAATTCCTACGAGCAGTACTTC	CASSFRGASGNSYEQYF
.	.	TRBV12-2	TRBJ2-6	TGTGCAAGTCGCTTAGTCTTCTCGGGAGGGGCCAACGTCCTGACTTTC	CASRLVFSGGANVLTF
.	.	TRBV28	TRBJ2-7	TGTGCCAGCAGTTTGGGTGGCGGACACTACGAGCAGTACTTC	CASSLGGGHYEQYF
TRBD2	.	TRBV5-1	TRBJ2-7	TGCGCCAGCAGCTTGGTGGGGAGGGGCCCCGGTGGGCACGAGCAGTACTTC	CASSLVGRGPGGHEQYF
TRBD2	.	TRBV7-8	TRBJ2-1	TGTGCCAGCAGCTCGATTAGGACTAGCGGGAGGGTTACTGAGCAGTTCTTC	CASSSIRTSGRVTEQFF
TRBD1	.	TRBV9	TRBJ2-3	TGTGCCAGCAGCGTAAGGGGGCTAGGAGATACGCAGTATTTT	CASSVRGLGDTQYF
.	.	TRBV28	TRBJ1-2	TGTGCCAGCAGTTCTGGGGAACGCGATGGCTACACCTTC	CASSSGERDGYTF
.	.	TRBV19	TRBJ2-1	TGTGCCAGTAGTTCAAAGAGCTCCTACAATGAGCAGTTCTTC	CASSSKSSYNEQFF
TRBD1	.	TRBV28	TRBJ2-7	TGTGCCAGCATCCGACAGGGATTTGTTGCCGAGCAGTACTTC	CASIRQGFVAEQYF
.	once	TRBV28	TRBJ1-4	TGTGCCAGCAGGCGCGCTACAGGGTTCACTAATGAAAAACTGTTTTTT	CASRRATGFTNEKLFF
.	.	TRBV12-5	TRBJ1-4	TGTGCTAGTGGTTTGGTTTGTGGCGGGGAATCGAATGAAAAACTGTTTTTT	CASGLVCGGESNEKLFF
.	.	TRBV10-1	TRBJ1-2	TGCGCCAGCAGTGAGCTCCGAAACTATGGCTACACCTTC	CASSELRNYGYTF
TRBD2	.	TRBV19	TRBJ2-1	TGTGCCAGTAGTCCCCAAAGACTAGCAGGGAATGAGCAGTTCTTC	CASSPQRLAGNEQFF
TRBD1	.	TRBV27	TRBJ2-7	TGTGCCAGCAGTTGGGACAGGGGGACGGAGCAGTACTTC	CASSWDRGTEQYF
.	.	TRBV29-1	TRBJ1-1	TGCAGCGTTGAGCCCGGGTTCGGAGACACTGAAGCTTTCTTT	CSVEPGFGDTEAFF
.	.	TRBV27	TRBJ1-1	TGTGCCAGCAGTTTTCGGGGGTCAAGTACTGAAGCTTTCTTT	CASSFRGSSTEAFF
.	.	TRBV6-6	TRBJ2-2	TGTGCCAGCAGCCCGGAAGTTAACGGGGAGCTGTTTTTT	CASSPEVNGELFF
.	once	TRBV9	TRBJ2-7	TGTGCCAGCAGCGTTGGGCCGGACCTGGGGGAGCAGTACTTC	CASSVGPDLGEQYF
TRBD2	once	TRBV11-2	TRBJ2-2	TGTGCCAGCAGCGTAAGGACTAGCGGGAGGGTCACGGGCACCGGGGAGCTGTTTTTT	CASSVRTSGRVTGTGELFF
TRBD2	once	TRBV5-4	TRBJ2-5	TGTGCCAGCAGCTGGGGGTCGAACGGGAGGGCCCAACAGACCCAGTACTTC	CASSWGSNGRAQQTQYF
TRBD2	.	TRBV18	TRBJ2-1	TGTGCCAGCTCACCGTCAGGGTGGACTAGGAACTACAATGAGCAGTTCTTC	CASSPSGWTRNYNEQFF
.	.	TRBV6-5	TRBJ2-1	TGTGCCAGCAGTTACTCCCCGGCGGGGGCCAATGAGCAGTTCTTC	CASSYSPAGANEQFF
.	.	TRBV6-6	TRBJ2-7	TGTGCCAGCAGTAAAGACACGGGTGCCTACGAGCAGTACTTC	CASSKDTGAYEQYF
.	.	TRBV19	TRBJ1-1	TGTGCCAGTAGTTCACCTCCCGGAGGGACTGAAGCTTTCTTT	CASSSPPGGTEAFF
TRBD2	.	TRBV6-5	TRBJ2-5	TGTGCCAGCGCGGGGGTAGGAGAGACCCAGTACTTC	CASAGVGETQYF
TRBD2	.	TRBV5-1	TRBJ2-7	TGCGCCAGCAACGTCGAAGCGGGAGGTGTAGGGGAGCAGTACTTC	CASNVEAGGVGEQYF
.	.	TRBV7-3	TRBJ2-3	TGTGCCAGCACCCCGCCGGGGACCCGGGGCACAGATACGCAGTATTTT	CASTPPGTRGTDTQYF
.	.	TRBV28	TRBJ1-5	TGTGCCAGCAGCAAACCTACGAGAGGCAATCAGCCCCAGCATTTT	CASSKPTRGNQPQHF
.	.	TRBV5-1	TRBJ2-3	TGCGCCAGCAGCTTGGAGGGCGGTAGCACAGATACGCAGTATTTT	CASSLEGGSTDTQYF
.	once	TRBV5-1	TRBJ2-3	TGCGCCAGCAGCTTTTTCGACAGAAGCACAGATACGCAGTATTTT	CASSFFDRSTDTQYF
.	once	TRBV29-1	TRBJ2-5	TGCAGCGTGGTCAGGGATTCGGGCTGGGAGACCCAGTACTTC	CSVVRDSGWETQYF
.	.	TRBV27	TRBJ2-3	TGTGCCAGCAGTCTCCGAGAGGAACAGATATCACAGAGTACGCAGTATTTT	CASSLREEQISQSTQYF